Below are 30 T cell receptor beta chains sequenced from a single sample in a study of cytomegalovirus exposure and HLA in healthy donors. A multiplex PCR was run with 60 Vbeta primers and 13 Jbeta primers. Generated by immunoSEQ multiplex PCR, the TCRdb table keeps only in-frame clones and is missing some. The data show approximately 150,000 clones, approximately 79% seen once. Sequenced input: PBMCs. These receptor sequences come from a man in his forties in good health and CMV-seronegative.

The rearrangement uses TRBV19 and TRBJ2-2; 8 nucleotides line up with TRBD1. V shed 4 bases and J 0 bases; nucleotides not matched to a gene: 7. Germline CDR1 is LNHDA and CDR2 is SQIVND (reference sequence). CDR3 size: 17 residues. The CDR3 region is CASSTGQGRANTGELFF. CDR3 coding DNA: TGTGCCAGTAGTACCGGACAGGGCCGCGCGAACACCGGGGAGCTGTTTTTT.

This clone showed up just a few times. The V gene is TRBV29-1, the J gene TRBJ2-1; 9 nucleotides match TRBD2. CDR3 length: 13 residues. V lost 4 bases, J lost 8 bases, and 6 bases stayed unmatched. Germline V gene data show CDR1 as SQVTM and CDR2 as ANQGSEA. The CDR3 region is CSVVAGAGDEQFF. In nucleotides, the CDR3 is TGCAGCGTTGTAGCGGGAGCCGGGGATGAGCAGTTCTTC.

This clone has just one count. A junction boundary mismatches the germline segment, possibly from a read error. This sequence joins TRBV28 and TRBJ2-7; a possible D gene is TRBD1 (6 bases). The length of the CDR3 is 14 residues. Germline lookup yields CDR1 MDHEN and CDR2 SYDVKM. For the CDR3, the DNA is TGTGCCGGCAGGCGGCAGGGGTCCACCTACGAGCAGTACTTC. Protein: CAGRRQGSTYEQYF.

This clone was picked up a small number of times. The rearrangement joins TRBV2 to TRBJ2-3; 8 bases align to TRBD2. The V and J ends lost 6 bases and 6 bases, in that order; junction bases with no gene match: 14. CDR1 SNHLY and CDR2 FYNNEI come from the germline V gene. The CDR3 is 16 amino acids. This chain's CDR3 is CASRDISGGLRDTQYF. The CDR3 DNA reads TGTGCCAGCAGAGACATAAGCGGGGGCCTCAGGGATACGCAGTATTTT.

This clone has only one observation. Compared with germline, one end of the junction differs, possibly owing to a read error. The chain joins TRBV9 to TRBJ2-1; the D gene is possibly TRBD2 (5 bases). There are 12 residues in the CDR3. Germline V CDR1 and CDR2: SGDLS, YYNGEE. The CDR3 sequence is CASSVAEGEQLF. The CDR3 region has the DNA TGTGCCAGCAGCGTAGCCGAGGGTGAGCAGCTCTTC.

The chain joins TRBV5-6 to TRBJ1-3; D ambiguous. Germline lookup yields CDR1 SGHDT and CDR2 YYEEEE. Trimming took off 3 bases at V and 3 bases at J, with 4 bases between the two ends. The CDR3 spans 12 residues. The CDR3 coding sequence is TGTGCCAGCAGCTCGGTTGGAAACACCATATATTTT. As protein: CASSSVGNTIYF. The full variable domain, in which reference TRBV5-6 and TRBJ1-3 provide the parts outside the CDR3, is DAGVTQSPTHLIKTRGQQVTLRCSPKSGHDTVSWYQQALGQGPQFIFQYYEEEERQRGNFPDRFSGHQFPNYSSELNVNALLLGDSALYLCASSSVGNTIYFGEGSWLTVV.

This clone turned up a few times. The CDR3 sequence: CASSGRGRGETQYF. The CDR3 bases are TGTGCCAGCAGTGGGCGCGGGAGGGGAGAGACCCAGTACTTC. The gene calls are TRBV2 and TRBJ2-5, with 9 bases identical to TRBD2. CDR3 length: 14 amino acids. The V gene end was trimmed by 4 bases and the J gene end by 4 bases; junction bases not matched to a gene: 4. CDR1 and CDR2 (germline): SNHLY, FYNNEI. Filled out from reference TRBV2 and TRBJ2-5, the complete variable domain reads EPEVTQTPSHQVTQMGQEVILRCVPISNHLYFYWYRQILGQKVEFLVSFYNNEISEKSEIFDDQFSVERPDGSNFTLKIRSTKLEDSAMYFCASSGRGRGETQYFGPGTRLLVL.

This chain connects TRBV29-1 to TRBJ2-1, with 7 bases matching TRBD1. CDR1 and CDR2 from the germline V gene are SQVTM and ANQGSEA. This CDR3 contains 17 residues. J lost 0 bases, V lost 4 bases, and 12 bases had no gene match. This CDR3 reads CSVVGQDPLSSYNEQFF. In nucleotides, the CDR3 is TGCAGCGTTGTTGGACAGGACCCGCTTAGCTCCTACAATGAGCAGTTCTTC.

The table lists this clone with a few counts. This sequence joins TRBV27 and TRBJ1-5; 9 bases fit TRBD1. This CDR3 comprises 15 residues. Losses at the gene ends were 2 bases for V and 4 bases for J; bases not matched to a gene: 3. Germline V gene sequence: CDR1 MNHEY, CDR2 SMNVEV (reference sequence). The CDR3 DNA reads as TGTGCCAGCAGTTTAACACAGGGGGCTAATCAGCCCCAGCATTTT. Its translation: CASSLTQGANQPQHF.

The V gene is TRBV6-5, the J gene TRBJ1-1; D remains ambiguous. V dropped 5 bases and J dropped 4 bases, with 14 bases sitting between them. This CDR3 is 14 amino acids long. The germline CDR1 and CDR2 sequences are MNHEY and SVGAGI. This chain's CDR3 is CASSPRLELTEAFF. As DNA, the CDR3 is TGTGCCAGCAGTCCTCGTCTCGAGCTCACTGAAGCTTTCTTT.

The table lists this clone with a few counts. V and J are TRBV6-5 and TRBJ1-2; weak D call: TRBD1 (5 bases). The CDR3 is 13 amino acids. Per germline, CDR1 MNHEY and CDR2 SVGAGI. Trimming left V 5 bases short and J 3 bases short, with 10 bases between. The CDR3 bases are TGTGCCAGCAGTGAAACGGGGGACTATGGCTACACCTTC. Residues: CASSETGDYGYTF.

The chain links TRBV19 to TRBJ2-7, with TRBD2 matching 10 bases. The CDR3 consists of 17 residues. The V gene's germline CDR1 is LNHDA and CDR2 SQIVND (reference sequence). Losses at the gene ends were 4 bases for V and 0 bases for J; bases not matched to a gene: 9. This chain's CDR3 is CASSNPGLAENSYEQYF. CDR3 sequence (DNA): TGTGCCAGTAGTAACCCCGGACTAGCGGAAAACTCCTACGAGCAGTACTTC.

The rearrangement joins TRBV2 to TRBJ2-7; TRBD2 aligns across 7 bases. The CDR3 sequence is 15 residues long. Germline CDR1 is SNHLY and CDR2 is FYNNEI. V lost 7 bases, J lost 6 bases, and 15 bases stayed unmatched. In DNA form, the CDR3 reads TGTGCCAGCACCGAGGTGGGAGGGTTAGTAGGCGAGCAGTACTTC. It specifies CASTEVGGLVGEQYF. The complete variable domain, with remaining parts taken from reference TRBV2 and TRBJ2-7, reads EPEVTQTPSHQVTQMGQEVILRCVPISNHLYFYWYRQILGQKVEFLVSFYNNEISEKSEIFDDQFSVERPDGSNFTLKIRSTKLEDSAMYFCASTEVGGLVGEQYFGPGTRLTVT.

The chain carries TRBV30 and TRBJ1-1; D is undetermined. CDR3 size: 12 residues. Germline V gene lookup returns CDR1 GTSNPN and CDR2 SVGIG (reference sequence). Trimming shortened V by 1 base and J by 11 bases, and 14 bases separated the two germline ends. The CDR3 DNA sequence: TGTGCCTGGAGTGCCCTGGCTGGAGGTGCTTTCTTT. As protein: CAWSALAGGAFF. The entire variable domain, with the rest obtained from reference TRBV30 and TRBJ1-1, is as follows: SQTIHQWPATLVQPVGSPLSLECTVEGTSNPNLYWYRQAAGRGLQLLFYSVGIGQISSEVPQNLSASRPQDRQFILSSKKLLLSDSGFYLCAWSALAGGAFFGQGTRLTVV.

This clone was seen a handful of times. The V gene is TRBV7-6, the J gene TRBJ1-5; perhaps TRBD1 as D (5 bases). The CDR3 runs to 15 residues. V lost 5 bases and J 5 bases, leaving 16 bases between the germline ends. CDR1 and CDR2 from the germline V gene are SGHVS and FNYEAQ. In DNA form, the CDR3 reads TGTGCCAGCAGCCCAGGGATCGGAGACCATCAGCCCCAGCATTTT. This gives the protein CASSPGIGDHQPQHF. The full variable domain, rest sourced from reference TRBV7-6 and TRBJ1-5, is GAGVSQSPRYKVTKRGQDVALRCDPISGHVSLYWYRQALGQGPEFLTYFNYEAQQDKSGLPNDRFSAERPEGSISTLTIQRTEQRDSAMYRCASSPGIGDHQPQHFGDGTRLSIL.

This chain connects TRBV11-3 to TRBJ2-1, with D maybe TRBD1 (6 bases). V lost 5 bases and J 7 bases, leaving 24 bases between the germline ends. CDR3 length: 17 residues. From germline, CDR1 is SGHNT and CDR2 YENEEA. The CDR3 bases are TGTGCCAGCAGCCTTAGCCATGACTCGGTGGGGACAAATGAGCAGTTCTTC. This gives the protein CASSLSHDSVGTNEQFF.

This clone was counted only a few times. The rearrangement joins TRBV9 to TRBJ2-1, with 7 bases identical to TRBD2. CDR1 and CDR2 (germline): SGDLS, YYNGEE. The trim removed 0 bases at V and 7 bases at J, leaving 4 bases unmatched. The CDR3 totals 14 residues. The CDR3 loop is CASSVAGGSNEQFF. The CDR3 nucleotides read TGTGCCAGCAGCGTAGCGGGAGGCTCGAATGAGCAGTTCTTC.

V is TRBV18 and J is TRBJ1-6, with 11 bases aligning to TRBD1. The CDR3 is made up of 16 amino acids. Germline V gives CDR1 KGHSH, CDR2 LQKENI. V shed 4 bases and J 6 bases; nucleotides not matched to a gene: 5. The CDR3 loop reads CASSLTGTGGNSPLHF. CDR3 nucleotides: TGTGCCAGCTCACTTACCGGGACAGGGGGTAATTCACCCCTCCACTTT.

The genes are TRBV11-3 and TRBJ2-5, with 12 bases lining up with TRBD1. This CDR3 is built from 15 residues. Per the germline V gene, CDR1 is SGHNT and CDR2 is YENEEA. J was trimmed by 5 bases and V by 3 bases; bases with no gene match: 4. DNA for the CDR3: TGTGCCAGCAGCTTTAGGGACAGGGGGCTGGAGACCCAGTACTTC. Translated, it gives CASSFRDRGLETQYF.

About this clone itself: A junction end diverges from the germline sequence, so it may reflect a read error. The V gene is TRBV7-9, the J gene TRBJ2-6, with TRBD1 as a possible D gene (5 bases). Germline V gene lookup returns CDR1 SEHNR and CDR2 FQNEAQ (reference sequence). This CDR3 has 13 residues. The CDR3 is CALSYSGANGLTF. CDR3 nucleotide sequence: TGTGCCCTTAGCTACTCTGGGGCCAACGGCCTGACTTTC.

This chain joins TRBV6-5 and TRBJ2-3, with 8 bases matching TRBD2. The J segment lost 3 bases and the V segment lost 6 bases, leaving 5 bases of the junction unmatched. The CDR3 totals 14 residues. Germline V gene data show CDR1 as MNHEY and CDR2 as SVGAGI. CDR3 bases: TGTGCCAGCAGCAAAAGCGGGAGTACAGATACGCAGTATTTT. Amino acids: CASSKSGSTDTQYF.

Concerning this clone itself: This sample also contains other DNA sequences that code for the same CDR3. The chain recombines TRBV7-2 with TRBJ1-3; no firm D call. Germline values: CDR1 SGHTA, CDR2 FQGNSA. Trimming removed 0 bases at V and 2 bases at J, with 5 bases between. The CDR3 loop spans 14 amino acids. The CDR3 region is CASSLAGAGNTIYF. Written as DNA, the CDR3 is TGTGCCAGCAGCTTAGCCGGGGCTGGAAACACCATATATTTT.

This clone occurred once. The chain carries TRBV27 and TRBJ2-2, with a possible D match to TRBD1 (6 bases). The CDR3 runs 15 residues. From germline, CDR1 is MNHEY and CDR2 SMNVEV (reference sequence). The V and J ends lost 6 bases and 2 bases respectively, with 13 bases between them. CDR3: CASSTRGQNTGELFF. The CDR3 DNA is TGTGCCAGCAGCACCCGGGGACAAAACACCGGGGAGCTGTTTTTT.

The chain joins TRBV5-4 to TRBJ2-7, with D perhaps TRBD1 (7 bases). This CDR3 region has 14 residues. Germline lookup yields CDR1 SGHNT and CDR2 YYREEE (reference sequence). V was pared by 1 base and J by 6 bases, with 14 bases between. The CDR3 region is CASSLRSGGPEQYF. In DNA, the CDR3 is TGTGCCAGCAGCTTGAGGTCAGGGGGGCCCGAGCAGTACTTC.

The V and J genes are TRBV9 and TRBJ2-7, with 11 positions matching TRBD2. V was pared by 4 bases and J by 4 bases, with 7 bases of the junction left unmatched. Looked up from germline, CDR1 is SGDLS and CDR2 is YYNGEE. CDR3 length: 15 residues. The CDR3 sequence is CASSQGLAGDYEQYF. CDR3 nucleotides: TGTGCCAGCAGCCAAGGACTAGCGGGCGATTACGAGCAGTACTTC.

This clone was detected only a few times. Other DNA variants within this sample encode the same CDR3. The J gene is TRBJ2-7, the V gene TRBV29-1; D is unresolved. CDR3 size: 13 residues. Germline V gives CDR1 SQVTM, CDR2 ANQGSEA. The V gene lost 7 bases and the J gene lost 3 bases, with 16 bases spanning the gap. The CDR3 loop is CSAVPPSSYEQYF. In DNA, the CDR3 is TGCAGCGCCGTGCCACCCTCCAGCTACGAGCAGTACTTC.

The chain links TRBV6-6 to TRBJ1-5; 7 nucleotides align to TRBD1. Germline CDR1 is MNHNY and CDR2 is SVGAGI (reference sequence). The V and J ends lost 2 bases and 7 bases, in that order; junction bases with no gene match: 8. The length of the CDR3 is 15 residues. This chain's CDR3 is CASSYRVRGPQPQHF. Written as DNA, the CDR3 is TGTGCCAGCAGTTACCGAGTGAGGGGGCCACAGCCCCAGCATTTT.

The chain joins TRBV2 to TRBJ1-2; 7 nucleotides align to TRBD1. Per germline, CDR1 SNHLY and CDR2 FYNNEI. V lost 7 bases and J lost 4; bases outside the gene matches: 3. This CDR3 is built from 12 residues. The DNA for the CDR3 is TGTGCCAGCACAGGGGGAAGCTATGGCTACACCTTC. This encodes CASTGGSYGYTF.

The chain is built from TRBV27 and TRBJ2-1; D is unclear. This CDR3 spans 16 amino acids. Germline CDR1 and CDR2: MNHEY and SMNVEV (reference sequence). V lost 2 bases and J lost 8, with 19 bases in between. The CDR3 coding sequence is TGTGCCAGCAGTTTAGCTCAAGGATCCATTAGCCATGAGCAGTTCTTC. Translating gives CASSLAQGSISHEQFF.

The rearrangement joins TRBV5-1 to TRBJ2-5; no definite D call. Gene TRBJ2-7 matches the end of the DNA better, so the J call may be wrong. Germline-derived CDR1 and CDR2 are SGHRS and YFSETQ. This CDR3 is 13 amino acids long. CDR3 protein: CASSLVEWGEQYF. The CDR3 DNA sequence: TGCGCCAGCAGCTTGGTTGAATGGGGCGAGCAGTACTTC.